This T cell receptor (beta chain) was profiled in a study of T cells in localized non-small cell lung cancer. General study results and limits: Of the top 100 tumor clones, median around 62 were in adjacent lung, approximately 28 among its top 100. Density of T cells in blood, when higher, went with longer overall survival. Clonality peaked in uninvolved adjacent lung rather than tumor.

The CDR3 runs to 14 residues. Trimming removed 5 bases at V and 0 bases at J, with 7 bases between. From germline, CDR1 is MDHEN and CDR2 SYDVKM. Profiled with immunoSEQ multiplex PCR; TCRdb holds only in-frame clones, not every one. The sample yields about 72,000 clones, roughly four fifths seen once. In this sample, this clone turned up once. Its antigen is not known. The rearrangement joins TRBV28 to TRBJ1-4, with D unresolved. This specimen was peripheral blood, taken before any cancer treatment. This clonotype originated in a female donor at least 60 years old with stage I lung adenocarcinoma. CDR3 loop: CASSILTTNEKLFF. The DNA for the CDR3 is TGTGCCAGCAGTATACTAACAACTAATGAAAAACTGTTTTTT.